These 5 T cell receptor beta chains share one sample of origin, sequenced in a study of OX40 agonist ivuxolimab in advanced cancers. Assay: immunoSEQ multiplex PCR; the TCRdb copy retains only in-frame clones and omits some. The sample lists fewer than 35,000 clones; about nine tenths were seen once. This sample comprised CD4+ or CD8+ T cells sorted from blood, obtained in a trial of the OX40 agonist ivuxolimab. All receptors come from an adult with an advanced solid tumor such as melanoma, head and neck, liver or kidney cancer.

This chain links TRBV7-2 with TRBJ1-1; D call uncertain. This CDR3 spans 14 amino acids. Trimming removed 4 bases at V and 2 bases at J, with 11 bases between. Germline V lookup: CDR1 SGHTA, CDR2 FQGNSA. CDR3 in amino acids: CASSYGLHNTEAFF. The CDR3 DNA follows: TGTGCCAGCAGCTACGGACTGCACAACACTGAAGCTTTCTTT.

This clone appeared once. J is TRBJ1-1 and V is TRBV11-3; no clear D gene. The V gene's germline CDR1 is SGHNT and CDR2 YENEEA. V was clipped by 1 base and J by 4 bases, with 10 bases between them. This CDR3 has 14 residues. The CDR3 protein is CASSLGVKSTEAFF. In DNA form, the CDR3 reads TGTGCCAGCAGCTTAGGAGTAAAGAGCACTGAAGCTTTCTTT.

This clone occurred once. V usage is TRBV6-1 and J usage is TRBJ2-7, with D perhaps matching TRBD1 (6 bases). Germline V gene sequence: CDR1 MNHNS, CDR2 SASEGT. V was cut by 7 bases and J by 3 bases, with 16 bases left in between. CDR3 length: 14 residues. CDR3 in amino acids: CASTSSGQLYEQYF. CDR3 sequence (DNA): TGTGCCAGCACCAGTTCTGGACAGCTCTACGAGCAGTACTTC.

This chain links TRBV28 with TRBJ1-2, with 8 bases identical to TRBD1. The CDR3 length is 15 residues. V was clipped by 5 bases and J by 4 bases; unmatched bases: 9. The V gene's germline CDR1 is MDHEN and CDR2 SYDVKM. The DNA of the CDR3 is TGTGCCAGCAGTGAGAGGGGACAGGAGAGCTATGGCTACACCTTC. Its protein product is CASSERGQESYGYTF.

A remark on this clone: One end of the junction varies from germline; a read error may be responsible. Other DNA sequences in the same sample also yield this CDR3. V usage is TRBV9 and J usage is TRBJ1-2; 9 positions agree with TRBD1. CDR1 and CDR2 from the germline V gene are SGDLS and YYNGEE. This CDR3 has 15 residues. CDR3 nucleotide sequence: TGTGCCAGTAGCGTATCCGGGACAGGGAACTATGGCTACACCTTC. This gives the protein CASSVSGTGNYGYTF.